Sequencing of this T cell receptor beta chain was carried out in a study of T cells in Graves' hyperthyroidism and ophthalmopathy. The study, taken as a whole, reports: The model forecast ophthalmopathy, anticipating it by a median about six months before onset.

To note about this clonotype: Its target is not known. A much larger clone lies one base from this, so it may be a read error. The conserved phenylalanine or tryptophan normally closing the CDR3 is absent here, so this likely arose from a read error.

TCR beta CDR3 sequences were amplified from RNA transcripts. During a first-round RT-PCR of the TCR CDR3, the HTBI primer set was used. TCRdb used MiXCR to reprocess the multiplex PCR reads, holding one entry per CDR3 protein. The sample records about 300,000 distinct CDR3 sequences, about 13% being singletons. The CDR3 runs to 14 residues. The ends lost 1 base at V and 9 bases at J; junction bases unmatched: 7. Germline lookup yields CDR1 SGHNT and CDR2 YYREEE (reference sequence). Each diagnosis was grounded in clinical symptoms, serum thyroxine and TRAb, thyroid ultrasound, and orbital computed tomography.

The source material was blood. The sequence derives from a woman aged 40 to 50 with Graves' hyperthyroidism. The V gene is TRBV5-4, the J gene TRBJ1-2, with 9 positions matching TRBD1. CDR3 in DNA: TGTGCCAGCAGCTTGACGGGACAGGGTTGGCGCTACACCCTC. This encodes CASSLTGQGWRYTL.